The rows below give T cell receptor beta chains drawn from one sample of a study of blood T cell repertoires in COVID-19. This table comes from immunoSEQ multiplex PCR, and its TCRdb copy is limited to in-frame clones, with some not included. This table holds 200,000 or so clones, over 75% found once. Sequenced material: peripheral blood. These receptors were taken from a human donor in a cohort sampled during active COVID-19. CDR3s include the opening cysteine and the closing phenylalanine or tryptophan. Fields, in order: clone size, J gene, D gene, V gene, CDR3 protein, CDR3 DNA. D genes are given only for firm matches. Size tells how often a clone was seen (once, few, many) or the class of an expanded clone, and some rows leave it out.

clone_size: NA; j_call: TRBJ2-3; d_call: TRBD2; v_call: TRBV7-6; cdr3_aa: CASSLGGRDTQYF; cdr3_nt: TGTGCCAGCAGCTTAGGCGGGAGAGATACGCAGTATTTT
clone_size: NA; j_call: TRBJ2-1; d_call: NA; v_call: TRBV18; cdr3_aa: CASSPLANEQFF; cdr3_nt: TGTGCCAGCTCACCACTAGCCAATGAGCAGTTCTTC
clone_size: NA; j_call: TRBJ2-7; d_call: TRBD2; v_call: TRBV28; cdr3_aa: CASLGASGAYEQYF; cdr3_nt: TGTGCCAGCCTTGGGGCTAGCGGGGCCTACGAGCAGTACTTC
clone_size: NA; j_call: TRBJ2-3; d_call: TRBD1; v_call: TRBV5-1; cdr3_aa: CASSSNPTGGYADTQYF; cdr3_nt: TGCGCCAGCAGCTCGAACCCGACAGGGGGATATGCAGATACGCAGTATTTT
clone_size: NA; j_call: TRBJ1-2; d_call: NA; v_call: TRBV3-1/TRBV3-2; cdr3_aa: CASSPRESGSWNYGYTF; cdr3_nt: TGTGCCAGCAGCCCCCGGGAGAGCGGGAGTTGGAACTATGGCTACACCTTC
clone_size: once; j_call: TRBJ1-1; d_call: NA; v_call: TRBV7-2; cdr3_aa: CASSQRDTQNTEAFF; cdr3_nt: TGTGCCAGCAGCCAACGAGACACCCAGAACACTGAAGCTTTCTTT
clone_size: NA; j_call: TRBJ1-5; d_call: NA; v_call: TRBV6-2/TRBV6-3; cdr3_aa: CASSSSSSNQPQHF; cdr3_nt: TGTGCCAGCAGTTCGTCCAGTTCCAATCAGCCCCAGCATTTT
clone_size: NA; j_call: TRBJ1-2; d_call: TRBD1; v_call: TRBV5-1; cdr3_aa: CASSPGTVQNYGYTF; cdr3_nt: TGCGCCAGCAGTCCCGGGACAGTACAAAACTATGGCTACACCTTC
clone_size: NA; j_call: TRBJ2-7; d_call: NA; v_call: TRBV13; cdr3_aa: CASSPGLPFEQYF; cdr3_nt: TGTGCCAGCAGCCCGGGACTCCCTTTCGAGCAGTACTTC
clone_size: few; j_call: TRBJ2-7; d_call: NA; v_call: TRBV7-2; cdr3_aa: CASSLTSYEQYF; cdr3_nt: TGTGCCAGCAGCTTAACATCCTACGAGCAGTACTTC
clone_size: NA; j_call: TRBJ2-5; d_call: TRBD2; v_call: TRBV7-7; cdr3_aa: CASSLAGGPETQYF; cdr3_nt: TGTGCCAGCAGCTTAGCGGGAGGGCCAGAGACCCAGTACTTC
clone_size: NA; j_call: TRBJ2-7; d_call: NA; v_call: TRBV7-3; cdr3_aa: CASSSRDRAGEQYF; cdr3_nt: TGTGCCAGCAGCTCGAGAGACAGGGCGGGGGAGCAGTACTTC
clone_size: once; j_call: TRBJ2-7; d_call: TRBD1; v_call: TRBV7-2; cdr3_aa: CASSRDRTQRYEQYF; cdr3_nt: TGTGCCAGCAGCCGGGACAGGACCCAGCGCTACGAGCAGTACTTC
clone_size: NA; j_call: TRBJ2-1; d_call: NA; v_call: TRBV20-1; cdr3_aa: CSASQAVGYNEQFF; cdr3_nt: TGCAGTGCTAGTCAGGCCGTTGGGTACAATGAGCAGTTCTTC
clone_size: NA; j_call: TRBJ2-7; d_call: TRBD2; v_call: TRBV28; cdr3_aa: CASSSGLAGSPYEQYF; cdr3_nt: TGTGCCAGCAGTTCGGGACTAGCGGGTAGCCCCTACGAGCAGTACTTC
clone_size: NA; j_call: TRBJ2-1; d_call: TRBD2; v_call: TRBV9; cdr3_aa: CASSVAQLANYNEQFF; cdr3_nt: TGTGCCAGCAGCGTAGCTCAACTAGCGAACTACAATGAGCAGTTCTTC
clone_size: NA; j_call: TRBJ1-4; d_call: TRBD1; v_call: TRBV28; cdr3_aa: CASSPGGVGEKLFF; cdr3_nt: TGTGCCAGCAGTCCAGGGGGTGTCGGTGAAAAACTGTTTTTT
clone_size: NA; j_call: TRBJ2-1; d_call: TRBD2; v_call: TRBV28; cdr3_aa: CASAPGLYNEQFF; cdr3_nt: TGTGCCAGCGCTCCGGGACTATACAATGAGCAGTTCTTC
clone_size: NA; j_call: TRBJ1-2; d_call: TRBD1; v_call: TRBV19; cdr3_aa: CASRTLGRRQGATGYTF; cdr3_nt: TGTGCCAGTAGAACCTTAGGGAGGAGACAGGGGGCAACTGGCTACACCTTC
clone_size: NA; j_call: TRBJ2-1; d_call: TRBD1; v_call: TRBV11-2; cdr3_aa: CASSLDRGLINNEQFF; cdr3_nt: TGTGCCAGCAGCTTAGACAGGGGGCTTATAAACAATGAGCAGTTCTTC
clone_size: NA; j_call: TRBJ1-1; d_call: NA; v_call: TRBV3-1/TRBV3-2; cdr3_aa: CASSPLRGVNTEAFF; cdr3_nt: TGTGCCAGCAGCCCCCTCCGGGGAGTGAACACTGAAGCTTTCTTT
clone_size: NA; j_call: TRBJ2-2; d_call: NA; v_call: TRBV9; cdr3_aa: CASSPRQNANTGELFF; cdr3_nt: TGTGCCAGCAGCCCGCGACAGAATGCGAACACCGGGGAGCTGTTTTTT
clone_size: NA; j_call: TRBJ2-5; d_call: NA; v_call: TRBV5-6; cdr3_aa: CASSLAPGGETQYF; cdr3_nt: TGTGCCAGCAGCTTGGCCCCCGGGGGAGAGACCCAGTACTTC
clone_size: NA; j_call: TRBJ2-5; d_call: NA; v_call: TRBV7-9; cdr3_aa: CASSDWRETQYF; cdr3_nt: TGTGCCAGCAGCGACTGGAGAGAGACCCAGTACTTC
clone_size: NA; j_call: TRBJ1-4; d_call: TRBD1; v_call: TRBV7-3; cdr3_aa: CASSEGAGKTVF; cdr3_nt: TGTGCCAGCAGTGAGGGGGCAGGAAAAACTGTTTTT
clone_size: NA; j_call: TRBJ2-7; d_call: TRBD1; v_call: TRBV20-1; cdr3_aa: CSASEGTGGDEQYF; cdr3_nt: TGCAGTGCTAGTGAGGGGACAGGGGGCGACGAGCAGTACTTC
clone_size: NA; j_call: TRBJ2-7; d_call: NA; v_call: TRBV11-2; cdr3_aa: CASSLVRAPEQYF; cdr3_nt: TGTGCCAGCAGCTTAGTCCGAGCACCCGAGCAGTACTTC
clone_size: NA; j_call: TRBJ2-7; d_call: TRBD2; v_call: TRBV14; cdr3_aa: CASSRTRFRSYEQYF; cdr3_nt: TGTGCCAGCAGCCGGACTAGATTCCGCTCCTACGAGCAGTACTTC
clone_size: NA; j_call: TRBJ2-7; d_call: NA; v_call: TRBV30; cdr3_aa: CAWSWTGAYEQYF; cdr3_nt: TGTGCCTGGAGTTGGACCGGGGCCTACGAGCAGTACTTC
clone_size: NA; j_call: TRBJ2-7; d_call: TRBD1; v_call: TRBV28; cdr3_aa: CASSFSGTESYEQYF; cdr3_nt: TGTGCCAGCAGTTTCAGTGGGACAGAGTCCTACGAGCAGTACTTC
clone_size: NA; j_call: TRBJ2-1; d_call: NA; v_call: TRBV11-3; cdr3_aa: CASSGRKGVDEQFF; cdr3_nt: TGTGCCAGCAGCGGAAGGAAGGGAGTCGATGAGCAGTTCTTC
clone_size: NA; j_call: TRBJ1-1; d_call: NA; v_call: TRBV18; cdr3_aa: CASSPWTVNTEAFF; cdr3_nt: TGTGCCAGCTCACCATGGACAGTGAACACTGAAGCTTTCTTT
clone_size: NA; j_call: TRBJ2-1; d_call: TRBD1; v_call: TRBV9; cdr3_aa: CASSAWTGDWNEQFF; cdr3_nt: TGTGCCAGCAGCGCGTGGACAGGGGATTGGAATGAGCAGTTCTTC
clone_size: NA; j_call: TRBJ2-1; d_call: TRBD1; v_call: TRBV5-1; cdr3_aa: CASSPSTGSYNEQFF; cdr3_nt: TGCGCCAGCAGCCCCTCGACAGGGTCCTACAATGAGCAGTTCTTC
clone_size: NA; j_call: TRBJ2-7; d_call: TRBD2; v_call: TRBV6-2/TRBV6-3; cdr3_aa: CASSYRLAGFFYEQYF; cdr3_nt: TGTGCCAGCAGTTACCGACTAGCGGGATTCTTCTACGAGCAGTACTTC
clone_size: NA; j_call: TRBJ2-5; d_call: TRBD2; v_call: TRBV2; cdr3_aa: CASSEGLAGGTTQYF; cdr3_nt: TGTGCCAGCAGTGAAGGGCTAGCGGGAGGGACGACCCAGTACTTC
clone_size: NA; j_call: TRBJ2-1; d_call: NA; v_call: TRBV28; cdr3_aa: CASSLSGDPYNEQFF; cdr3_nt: TGTGCCAGCAGTTTATCGGGAGACCCCTACAATGAGCAGTTCTTC
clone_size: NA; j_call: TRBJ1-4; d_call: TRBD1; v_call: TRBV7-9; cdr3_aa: CASSLGQGANEKLFF; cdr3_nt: TGTGCCAGCAGCCTAGGACAGGGAGCTAATGAAAAACTGTTTTTT
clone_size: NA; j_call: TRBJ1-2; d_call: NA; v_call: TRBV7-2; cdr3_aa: CASSARKQVTYGYTF; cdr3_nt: TGTGCCAGCAGCGCCAGAAAACAGGTGACTTATGGCTACACCTTC
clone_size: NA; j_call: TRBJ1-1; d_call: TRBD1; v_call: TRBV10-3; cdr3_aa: CAISKQGEEAFF; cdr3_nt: TGTGCCATCAGTAAACAGGGGGAGGAAGCTTTCTTT
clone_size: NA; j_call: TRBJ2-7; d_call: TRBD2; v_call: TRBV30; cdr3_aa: CAWSVGLAGGVEEQYF; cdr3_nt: TGTGCCTGGAGTGTAGGACTAGCGGGAGGGGTGGAGGAGCAGTACTTC
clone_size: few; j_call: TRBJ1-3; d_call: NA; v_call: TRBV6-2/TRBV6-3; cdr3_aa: CASSLDHRRNTIYF; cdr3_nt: TGTGCCAGCAGTTTGGACCATCGGAGGAACACCATATATTTT
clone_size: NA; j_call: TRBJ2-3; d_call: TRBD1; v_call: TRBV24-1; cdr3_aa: CATSDSYRGDTQYF; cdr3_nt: TGTGCCACCAGTGATTCTTACAGGGGAGATACGCAGTATTTT
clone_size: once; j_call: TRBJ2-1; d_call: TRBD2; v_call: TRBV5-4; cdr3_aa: CASSMVAGSSYNEQFF; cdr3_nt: TGTGCCAGCAGCATGGTAGCGGGAAGCTCCTACAATGAGCAGTTCTTC
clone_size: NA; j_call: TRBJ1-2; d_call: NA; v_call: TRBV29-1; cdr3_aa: CSVEGGGNGYTF; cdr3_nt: TGCAGCGTTGAAGGGGGAGGGAATGGCTACACCTTC
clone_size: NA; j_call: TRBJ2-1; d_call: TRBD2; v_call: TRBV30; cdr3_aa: CAWSSGRAAREQFF; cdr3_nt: TGTGCCTGGAGTAGCGGGAGGGCGGCAAGGGAGCAGTTCTTC